In this sample, the clone carrying this T cell receptor beta chain turned up a few times. Antigen: not known. Treatment noted: some 20 received Ad26.COV2.S at low or high dose, single or two shots; roughly five received placebo; per-sample allocation not given. Specimens were obtained on day 63 following the first vaccine or placebo injection. The data were taken from a study of Ad26.COV2.S vaccination and SARS-CoV-2 variants. General observations from the study: Placebo recipients showed lower spike-specific TCR breadth than vaccinees.

The CDR3 loop spans 15 amino acids. Germline values: CDR1 GTSNPN, CDR2 SVGIG (reference sequence). V lost 2 bases to trimming and J lost 2 bases; unmatched junction nucleotides: 6. Sequencing was performed with immunoSEQ multiplex PCR; in TCRdb, only in-frame clones are kept and a portion is missing. The sample has under 550,000 clones; 90% are singletons. The sequenced sample was peripheral blood, obtained in a trial of Ad26.COV2.S vaccine versus placebo. The V and J genes are TRBV30 and TRBJ1-5; 7 bases are a match to TRBD1. This clonotype was obtained from a person between 18 and 59 years old who received the Ad26.COV2.S COVID-19 vaccine or a placebo. The CDR3 region is CAWSPTGTGNQPQHF. The CDR3 nucleotides read TGTGCCTGGAGTCCTACTGGGACAGGCAATCAGCCCCAGCATTTT. The variable domain in full, with the rest retrieved from reference TRBV30 and TRBJ1-5, is SQTIHQWPATLVQPVGSPLSLECTVEGTSNPNLYWYRQAAGRGLQLLFYSVGIGQISSEVPQNLSASRPQDRQFILSSKKLLLSDSGFYLCAWSPTGTGNQPQHFGDGTRLSIL.